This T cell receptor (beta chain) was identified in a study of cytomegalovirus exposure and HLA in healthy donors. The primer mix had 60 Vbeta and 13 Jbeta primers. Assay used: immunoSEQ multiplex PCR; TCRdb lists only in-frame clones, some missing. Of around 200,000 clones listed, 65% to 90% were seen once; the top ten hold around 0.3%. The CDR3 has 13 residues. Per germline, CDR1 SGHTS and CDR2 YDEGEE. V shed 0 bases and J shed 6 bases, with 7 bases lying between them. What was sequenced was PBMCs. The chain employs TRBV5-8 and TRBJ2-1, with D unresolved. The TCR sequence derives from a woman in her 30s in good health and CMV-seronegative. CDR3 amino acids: CASSLAGSNEQFF. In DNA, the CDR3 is TGTGCCAGCAGCTTGGCTGGCAGCAATGAGCAGTTCTTC.